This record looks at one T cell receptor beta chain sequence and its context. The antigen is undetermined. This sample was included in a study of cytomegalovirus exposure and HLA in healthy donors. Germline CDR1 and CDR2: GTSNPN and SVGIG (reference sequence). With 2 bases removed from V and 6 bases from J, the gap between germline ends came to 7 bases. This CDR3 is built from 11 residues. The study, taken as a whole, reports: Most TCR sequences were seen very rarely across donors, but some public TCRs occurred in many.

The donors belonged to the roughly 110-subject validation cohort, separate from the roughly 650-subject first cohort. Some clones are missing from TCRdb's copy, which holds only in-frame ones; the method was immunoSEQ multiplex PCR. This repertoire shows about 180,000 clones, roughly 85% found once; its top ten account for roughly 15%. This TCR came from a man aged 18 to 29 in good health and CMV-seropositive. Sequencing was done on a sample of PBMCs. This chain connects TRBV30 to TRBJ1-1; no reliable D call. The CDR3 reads CAWSRESEAFF. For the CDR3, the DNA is TGTGCCTGGAGTAGGGAGTCTGAAGCTTTCTTT.